These T cell receptor beta chains were read from a single sample in a study of blood T cell repertoires in COVID-19. Repertoires were generated with immunoSEQ multiplex PCR, while TCRdb's copy carries only in-frame clones and drops some. The sample carries 90,000 or so clones, 89% recorded once. Source material: peripheral blood. The origin of the receptors is a man aged 60-69 years with COVID-19, enrolled during active disease. Each CDR3 is given with its conserved first and last residue. The order of the fields is J gene, V gene, D gene, clone size, CDR3 protein, CDR3 DNA. A D gene is named only where the DNA matches it firmly. Only some rows state a clone size, as once, few, many or a class for expanded clones.

TRBJ1-2,TRBV6-5,.,.,CASSYEDPIIYGYTF,TGTGCCAGCAGTTACGAAGATCCTATCATTTATGGCTACACCTTC
TRBJ1-5,TRBV5-5,.,.,CASSSKGVQPQHF,TGTGCCAGCAGCTCAAAGGGAGTTCAGCCCCAGCATTTT
TRBJ2-2,TRBV28,.,.,CASSLNGSPHTGELFF,TGTGCCAGCAGTTTGAACGGGAGTCCTCACACCGGGGAGCTGTTTTTT
TRBJ2-1,TRBV29-1,TRBD2,.,CSAEGLAGPNYNEQFF,TGCAGCGCAGAGGGACTAGCGGGCCCAAACTACAATGAGCAGTTCTTC
TRBJ1-2,TRBV19,.,.,CASSTTPRPSYGYTF,TGTGCCAGTAGTACGACTCCTCGGCCATCCTATGGCTACACCTTC
TRBJ2-7,TRBV7-9,TRBD1,.,CASSSTGTGPYEQYF,TGTGCCAGCAGTTCGACCGGGACAGGTCCCTACGAGCAGTACTTC
TRBJ2-5,TRBV5-1,TRBD1,.,CASSLRTGVEKTQYF,TGCGCCAGCAGCTTGCGGACAGGGGTAGAAAAGACCCAGTACTTC
TRBJ2-6,TRBV9,TRBD1,.,CASSVRQGVSSGANVLTF,TGTGCCAGCAGCGTCCGACAGGGGGTCAGCTCTGGGGCCAACGTCCTGACTTTC
TRBJ1-2,TRBV7-9,.,.,CASSLMVSANPGYTF,TGTGCCAGCAGCTTAATGGTCAGCGCCAATCCGGGCTACACCTTC
TRBJ1-5,TRBV30,.,.,CAWSVRSPGEHQPQHF,TGTGCCTGGAGTGTACGGTCCCCGGGGGAGCATCAGCCCCAGCATTTT
TRBJ1-5,TRBV27,.,.,CASSPQAGYRGNQPQHF,TGTGCCAGCAGTCCCCAGGCAGGGTATCGCGGCAATCAGCCCCAGCATTTT
TRBJ2-7,TRBV2,.,.,CASRLEVQDGEQYF,TGTGCCAGCAGGTTGGAGGTTCAGGACGGGGAGCAGTACTTC
TRBJ2-7,TRBV30,TRBD1,.,CAWSEDPGQGYYEQYF,TGTGCCTGGAGTGAGGACCCGGGACAGGGATATTACGAGCAGTACTTC
TRBJ2-2,TRBV6-2/TRBV6-3,.,.,CASSSSASGELFF,TGTGCCAGCAGTTCCTCGGCCTCCGGGGAGCTGTTTTTT
TRBJ2-3,TRBV7-8,TRBD1,few,CASSLVTGGETDTQYF,TGTGCCAGCAGCTTAGTGACAGGGGGGGAAACAGATACGCAGTATTTT
TRBJ1-1,TRBV10-3,TRBD1,.,CAIAGTGGILNTEAFF,TGTGCCATCGCCGGGACAGGGGGAATTTTGAACACTGAAGCTTTCTTT
TRBJ2-7,TRBV9,TRBD2,.,CASSVGGSGPSYEQYF,TGTGCCAGCAGCGTAGGAGGTAGCGGGCCCTCCTACGAGCAGTACTTC
TRBJ1-4,TRBV9,.,.,CASSVGRGARGEKLFF,TGTGCCAGCAGCGTGGGGCGAGGGGCGCGGGGTGAAAAACTGTTTTTT
TRBJ2-1,TRBV30,.,.,CAWSVGADNEQFF,TGTGCCTGGAGTGTAGGAGCCGACAATGAGCAGTTCTTC
TRBJ1-1,TRBV6-5,.,.,CASNYRENTEAFF,TGTGCCAGCAACTACAGGGAGAACACTGAAGCTTTCTTT
TRBJ2-3,TRBV5-1,TRBD1,few,CASSPGQGTDTQYF,TGCGCCAGCAGCCCCGGACAGGGCACAGATACGCAGTATTTT
TRBJ2-2,TRBV29-1,TRBD1,once,CSVVTGDAGELFF,TGCAGCGTGGTAACAGGGGACGCCGGGGAGCTGTTTTTT
TRBJ2-7,TRBV30,TRBD1,.,CAWSVYAGGNF,TGTGCCTGGAGTGTATACGCAGGGGGTAACTTC
TRBJ2-3,TRBV6-2/TRBV6-3,TRBD2,.,CASSPGLDTDTQYF,TGTGCCAGCAGCCCAGGACTAGACACAGATACGCAGTATTTT
TRBJ2-2,TRBV4-1,TRBD1,few,CASSSYRGPGELFF,TGCGCCAGCAGCTCCTACAGGGGTCCCGGGGAGCTGTTTTTT
TRBJ2-7,TRBV10-3,.,.,CAISGGHEQYF,TGTGCCATCAGTGGAGGCCACGAGCAGTACTTC
TRBJ2-7,TRBV6-2/TRBV6-3,TRBD1,.,CASSFRDRGSYEQYF,TGTGCCAGCAGTTTCCGAGACAGGGGATCCTACGAGCAGTACTTC
TRBJ2-2,TRBV11-3,TRBD1,.,CASGQGNRAGELFF,TGTGCCAGCGGACAGGGAAATAGGGCCGGGGAGCTGTTTTTT
TRBJ1-2,TRBV28,.,.,CASSHPQVPDGYTF,TGTGCCAGCAGCCACCCTCAGGTTCCAGATGGCTACACCTTC